One and the same sample provided the 31 T cell receptor beta chains below, sequenced in a study of blood T cell repertoires in COVID-19. Here immunoSEQ multiplex PCR was the method, and the copy in TCRdb shows in-frame clones only, minus some. The data hold about 370,000 clones, with 89% observed a single time. The sequencing input was PBMCs or T cells enriched from blood (not recorded which). The source of these receptors is a woman in her twenties or thirties who had recovered from COVID-19.

This chain connects TRBV9 to TRBJ1-3; D gene unclear. This CDR3 contains 17 residues. V gave up 0 bases and J gave up 3 bases, with 16 bases separating them. Per germline, CDR1 SGDLS and CDR2 YYNGEE. The CDR3 region is CASSVGAGHIFGNTIYF. In nucleotides, the CDR3 is TGTGCCAGCAGCGTAGGGGCGGGCCACATTTTTGGAAACACCATATATTTT.

The chain couples TRBV19 to TRBJ2-2, with a tentative D call TRBD2 (5 bases). V was pared by 6 bases and J by 1 base, with 9 bases between. The CDR3 consists of 14 residues. Germline-derived CDR1 and CDR2 are LNHDA and SQIVND (reference sequence). The CDR3 region is CASRPGRNTGELFF. CDR3 DNA sequence: TGTGCCAGTAGACCGGGGAGGAACACCGGGGAGCTGTTTTTT. Filled out from reference TRBV19 and TRBJ2-2, the complete variable domain reads DGGITQSPKYLFRKEGQNVTLSCEQNLNHDAMYWYRQDPGQGLRLIYYSQIVNDFQKGDIAEGYSVSREKKESFPLTVTSAQKNPTAFYLCASRPGRNTGELFFGEGSRLTVL.

The rearrangement joins TRBV11-1 to TRBJ2-1; TRBD1 matches at 9 bases. There are 16 residues in the CDR3. Germline V CDR1 and CDR2: SGHAT, FQDESV (reference sequence). V shed 6 bases and J 3 bases; nucleotides not matched to a gene: 9. In nucleotides, the CDR3 is TGTGCCAGCAGTCGACCGACAGGGGGGTACTACAATGAGCAGTTCTTC. Translated: CASSRPTGGYYNEQFF.

This chain links TRBV15 with TRBJ1-2, with TRBD1 matching 7 bases. V lost 3 bases, J lost 3 bases, and 7 bases stayed unmatched. The CDR3 loop spans 15 amino acids. The germline gives CDR1 LNHNV, CDR2 YYDKDF (reference sequence). This chain's CDR3 is CATSRLRDSHYGYTF. CDR3 nucleotides: TGTGCCACCAGCAGGCTCCGGGACAGCCACTATGGCTACACCTTC.

This chain links TRBV2 with TRBJ2-3; tentative D call: TRBD2 (6 bases). Germline CDR1 and CDR2: SNHLY and FYNNEI. V was cut by 2 bases and J by 2 bases, with 14 bases left in between. CDR3 length: 16 amino acids. CDR3 nucleotides: TGTGCCAGCAGTGAACAGGTAGCGGAGCTCACAGATACGCAGTATTTT. Its translation is CASSEQVAELTDTQYF.

The chain carries TRBV28 and TRBJ1-2; unclear D gene. The CDR3 is 15 residues long. Germline loops: CDR1 MDHEN, CDR2 SYDVKM. Trimming took off 3 bases at V and 3 bases at J, with 14 bases between the two ends. This chain's CDR3 is CASSFGGNLDYGYTF. CDR3 nucleotides: TGTGCCAGCAGTTTTGGTGGTAACCTAGACTATGGCTACACCTTC.

The J gene is TRBJ2-3, the V gene TRBV7-9; TRBD1 is a possible D gene (7 bases). Trimming took 7 bases from V and 2 from J, leaving 16 bases between them. The CDR3 is 15 amino acids. CDR1 and CDR2 from the germline V gene are SEHNR and FQNEAQ (reference sequence). The CDR3 sequence is CASTRGDSYTDTQYF. The DNA of the CDR3 is TGTGCCAGCACTCGCGGGGACAGCTACACAGATACGCAGTATTTT. The complete variable domain, with remaining parts taken from reference TRBV7-9 and TRBJ2-3, reads DTGVSQNPRHKITKRGQNVTFRCDPISEHNRLYWYRQTLGQGPEFLTYFQNEAQLEKSRLLSDRFSAERPKGSFSTLEIQRTEQGDSAMYLCASTRGDSYTDTQYFGPGTRLTVL.

This chain connects TRBV6-9 to TRBJ2-2, with 8 nucleotides matching TRBD2. Germline V gives CDR1 MNHGY, CDR2 SVAAGI. This CDR3 contains 16 residues. J lost 5 bases, V lost 4 bases, and 9 bases had no gene match. The CDR3 DNA follows: TGTGCCAGCAGTTCCCCCTCGGGGGGGCCAACCGGGGAGCTGTTTTTT. Its translation is CASSSPSGGPTGELFF.

The chain carries TRBV4-1 and TRBJ1-1; D is unresolved. Germline V gene data show CDR1 as MGHRA and CDR2 as YSYEKL. Trimming took 0 bases from V and 7 from J, leaving 15 bases between them. CDR3 length equals 15 residues. The CDR3, as DNA: TGCGCCAGCAGCCAAGAGACTCGCAGTTCGGTTGAAGCTTTCTTT. Its protein product is CASSQETRSSVEAFF.

J is TRBJ1-1 and V is TRBV7-3; 9 bases agree with TRBD1. The V and J ends lost 5 bases and 5 bases, in that order; junction bases with no gene match: 15. Germline loops: CDR1 SGHTA, CDR2 FQGTGA. CDR3 size: 17 residues. For the CDR3, the DNA is TGTGCCAGCAGCCCCGGACAGGGGATGGTAGGAGGTACTGAAGCTTTCTTT. Translation: CASSPGQGMVGGTEAFF. The whole variable domain, filled in from reference TRBV7-3 and TRBJ1-1, reads GAGVSQTPSNKVTEKGKYVELRCDPISGHTALYWYRQSLGQGPEFLIYFQGTGAADDSGLPNDRFFAVRPEGSVSTLKIQRTERGDSAVYLCASSPGQGMVGGTEAFFGQGTRLTVV.

The chain joins TRBV30 to TRBJ1-1, with D possibly being TRBD1 (6 bases). The germline V gene has CDR1 GTSNPN and CDR2 SVGIG (reference sequence). Trimming pared 2 bases from V and 2 bases from J, leaving 15 bases between. This CDR3 spans 15 amino acids. CDR3 loop: CAWSSWGGANTEAFF. For the CDR3, the DNA is TGTGCCTGGAGTTCCTGGGGGGGGGCAAACACTGAAGCTTTCTTT.

The table lists this clone with a few counts. V is TRBV5-1 and J is TRBJ1-2, with 8 bases aligning to TRBD1. Unmatched junction bases numbered 11, after V lost 3 bases and J lost 7 bases. The CDR3 spans 15 residues. Germline V gives CDR1 SGHRS, CDR2 YFSETQ. CDR3 in DNA: TGCGCCAGCAGCTGGTCGACAGGGGTGGCCGGTGGCTACACCTTC. It encodes CASSWSTGVAGGYTF.

This chain links TRBV5-1 with TRBJ2-1; 9 nucleotides align to TRBD2. The CDR3 runs to 16 residues. Trimming took 0 bases from V and 0 from J; bases not matched to a gene: 1. Germline V gives CDR1 SGHRS, CDR2 YFSETQ. CDR3 DNA sequence: TGCGCCAGCAGCTTGGAGCGGGAGGTCTCCTACAATGAGCAGTTCTTC. It yields the protein CASSLEREVSYNEQFF.

V usage is TRBV29-1 and J usage is TRBJ1-1; D perhaps matches TRBD1 (5 bases). Germline V lookup: CDR1 SQVTM, CDR2 ANQGSEA. This CDR3 contains 11 residues. V dropped 4 bases and J dropped 5 bases, with 8 bases sitting between them. This chain's CDR3 is CSVVRETEAFF. The CDR3, as DNA: TGCAGCGTTGTCAGGGAAACTGAAGCTTTCTTT.

The genes are TRBV5-4 and TRBJ1-6, with 9 bases lining up with TRBD1. J lost 8 bases, V lost 3 bases, and 6 bases had no gene match. The germline V gene has CDR1 SGHNT and CDR2 YYREEE (reference sequence). This CDR3 has 15 amino acids. Here the CDR3 DNA reads TGTGCCAGCAGCTCACAGGGGGCTCGGGATTCACCCCTCCACTTT. Its protein is CASSSQGARDSPLHF.

The chain employs TRBV9 and TRBJ1-6, with TRBD1 matching 9 bases. This CDR3 contains 14 residues. Germline CDR1 is SGDLS and CDR2 is YYNGEE. V dropped 4 bases and J dropped 10; count of bases not matched to a gene: 6. The CDR3 DNA reads as TGTGCCAGCAGCCCGGGACAGGGTGTGTCACCCCTCCACTTT. Its translation: CASSPGQGVSPLHF.

V gene TRBV3-1 (or the pseudogene TRBV3-2) combines with J gene TRBJ2-7; 7 positions agree with TRBD1. The CDR3 extends over 16 amino acids. In germline, CDR1 is LGHDT, CDR2 YNNKEL (reference sequence). Trimming cost V 0 bases and J 7 bases; bases outside gene matches: 12. The CDR3 spells CASSQDPVTGATEQYF. The CDR3 nucleotides read TGTGCCAGCAGCCAAGACCCCGTAACAGGGGCTACTGAGCAGTACTTC.

This rearrangement joins TRBV5-4 to TRBJ1-1; D perhaps matches TRBD1 (5 bases). There are 15 residues in the CDR3. V was cut by 4 bases and J by 1 base, with 14 bases left in between. Germline values: CDR1 SGHNT, CDR2 YYREEE (reference sequence). The CDR3 reads CASSARGLRNTEAFF. The CDR3 DNA reads as TGTGCCAGCAGCGCTCGGGGACTCCGGAACACTGAAGCTTTCTTT.

The rearrangement links TRBV7-9 to TRBJ1-2; D gene uncertain. CDR3 length: 11 amino acids. Germline CDR1 SEHNR, CDR2 FQNEAQ (reference sequence). Trimming shortened V by 8 bases and J by 8 bases, and 12 bases separated the two germline ends. Written as DNA, the CDR3 is TGTGCCAGCGAGAGCTCCTGGGGCTACACCTTC. Residues: CASESSWGYTF.

The chain uses TRBV9 and TRBJ1-6; possibly TRBD1 for D (6 bases). CDR1 and CDR2 (germline): SGDLS, YYNGEE. The V and J ends lost 0 bases and 9 bases respectively, with 10 bases between them. CDR3 length equals 14 residues. The CDR3: CASSVDRVSSPLHF. Written as DNA, the CDR3 is TGTGCCAGCAGCGTAGACAGGGTCAGTTCACCCCTCCACTTT.

The chain employs TRBV3-1 (or the pseudogene TRBV3-2) and TRBJ2-7; 16 bases align to TRBD2. V shed 3 bases, J shed 8 bases, and the junction held 16 bases outside the gene matches. The CDR3 runs 19 residues. CDR1 is LGHDT and CDR2 is YNNKEL in the germline V gene (reference sequence). The CDR3 DNA is TGTGCCAGCAGCCAGGAGGGACTAGCGGGAGGGCAGCTTCTACGAAAGCAGTACTTC. Encoded protein: CASSQEGLAGGQLLRKQYF.

The CDR3 protein is CASSQGQGGSYGYTF. The CDR3 nucleotides are TGCGCCAGCAGCCAAGGACAGGGGGGGAGCTATGGCTACACCTTC. The chain joins TRBV4-1 to TRBJ1-2; 9 nucleotides agree with TRBD1. V trimming: 1 base; J trimming: 4 bases; junction bases outside the gene matches: 4. Per the germline V gene, CDR1 is MGHRA and CDR2 is YSYEKL. The CDR3 sequence is 15 residues long.

This clone was recorded at least ten times. The V call is TRBV19, the J call TRBJ1-5; 8 nucleotides match TRBD1. V shed 5 bases, J shed 5 bases, and the junction held 8 bases outside the gene matches. CDR1 and CDR2 from the germline V gene are LNHDA and SQIVND (reference sequence). CDR3 size: 15 residues. The CDR3 sequence: CASSQRNRGDQPQHF. The CDR3 region has the DNA TGTGCCAGTAGTCAGAGGAACAGGGGGGATCAGCCCCAGCATTTT.

V and J are TRBV10-3 and TRBJ1-2, with D unresolved. The CDR3 runs 13 residues. The V gene lost 0 bases and the J gene lost 4 bases, with 6 bases spanning the gap. CDR1 and CDR2 from the germline V gene are ENHRY and SYGVKD. The CDR3 is CAISESGSYGYTF. CDR3 sequence (DNA): TGTGCCATCAGTGAGTCCGGTTCCTATGGCTACACCTTC.

The rearrangement uses TRBV5-6 and TRBJ1-5, with TRBD1 matching over 11 bases. V dropped 4 bases and J dropped 3; count of bases not matched to a gene: 9. Germline V gene sequence: CDR1 SGHDT, CDR2 YYEEEE. This CDR3 region has 17 residues. CDR3 coding DNA: TGTGCCAGCAGCAAGGCCGGGACAGGGGGTTTCAATCAGCCCCAGCATTTT. Translation gives CASSKAGTGGFNQPQHF. The full variable domain, with the rest looked up from reference TRBV5-6 and TRBJ1-5, is DAGVTQSPTHLIKTRGQQVTLRCSPKSGHDTVSWYQQALGQGPQFIFQYYEEEERQRGNFPDRFSGHQFPNYSSELNVNALLLGDSALYLCASSKAGTGGFNQPQHFGDGTRLSIL.

The CDR3 DNA reads TGTGCCAGCAGCTTACTCACGGGACAGGGGCCGAACACTGAAGCTTTCTTT. Translation gives CASSLLTGQGPNTEAFF. V and J are TRBV5-5 and TRBJ1-1, with TRBD1 matching 10 bases. The V segment lost 2 bases and the J segment 1 base; nucleotides outside the gene matches: 8. The CDR3 covers 17 residues. Germline V gives CDR1 SGHKS, CDR2 YYEKEE (reference sequence).

This rearrangement joins TRBV6-5 to TRBJ2-7; TRBD2 matches at 11 bases. Germline trimming cut 6 bases from V and 5 bases from J; bases unmatched to any gene: 9. Per the germline V gene, CDR1 is MNHEY and CDR2 is SVGAGI. The CDR3 has 15 amino acids. This chain's CDR3 is CASRLRTSGFDEQYF. In DNA form, the CDR3 reads TGTGCCAGCAGGCTCAGGACTAGCGGGTTCGACGAGCAGTACTTC.

The chain is built from TRBV6-5 and TRBJ1-1, with no clear D. Trimming left V 6 bases short and J 5 bases short, with 7 bases between. Germline loops: CDR1 MNHEY, CDR2 SVGAGI. The CDR3 extends over 11 amino acids. The CDR3 sequence is CASRYLTEAFF. The CDR3 DNA sequence: TGTGCCAGCAGGTATTTGACTGAAGCTTTCTTT.

This clone has only a few counts. CDR3 in amino acids: CASSQGRKWAKAFF. CDR3 nucleotides: TGCGCCAGCAGCCAGGGTCGGAAATGGGCAAAGGCTTTCTTT. J is TRBJ1-1 and V is TRBV23-1, with D maybe TRBD1 (5 bases). TRBV23-1 is designated an ORF whose function remains uncertain. Trimming left V 6 bases short and J 11 bases short, with 22 bases between. The CDR3 spans 14 residues.

This chain uses TRBV3-1 (or the pseudogene TRBV3-2) with TRBJ1-2; D gene uncertain. The CDR3 runs 13 residues. Trimming removed 2 bases at V and 4 bases at J, with 8 bases between. Germline V gene lookup returns CDR1 LGHDT and CDR2 YNNKEL (reference sequence). Written as DNA, the CDR3 is TGTGCCAGCAGCCAATATAGCCCCTATGGCTACACCTTC. Translated: CASSQYSPYGYTF.

This clone was counted a single time. One junction end does not reproduce the germline sequence, and a read error may be involved. CDR3 nucleotide sequence: TGTGCCACCAAGGGGTCCTACAATTCACCCCTCCACTTT. Encoded protein: CATKGSYNSPLHF. This sequence joins TRBV6-5 and TRBJ1-6, with D maybe TRBD1 (5 bases). The germline gives CDR1 MNHEY, CDR2 SVGAGI. The CDR3 consists of 13 residues.